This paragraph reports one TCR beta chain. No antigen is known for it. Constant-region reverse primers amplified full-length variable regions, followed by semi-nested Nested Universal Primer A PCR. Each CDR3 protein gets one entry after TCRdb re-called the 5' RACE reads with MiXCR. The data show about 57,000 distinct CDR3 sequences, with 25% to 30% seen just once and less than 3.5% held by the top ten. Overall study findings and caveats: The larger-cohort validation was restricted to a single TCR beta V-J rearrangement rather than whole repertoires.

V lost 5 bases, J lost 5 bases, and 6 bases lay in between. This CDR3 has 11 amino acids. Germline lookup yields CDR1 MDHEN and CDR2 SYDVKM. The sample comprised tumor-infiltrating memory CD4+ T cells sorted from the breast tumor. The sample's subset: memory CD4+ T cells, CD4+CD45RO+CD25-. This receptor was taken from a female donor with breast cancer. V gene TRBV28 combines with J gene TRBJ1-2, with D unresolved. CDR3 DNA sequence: TGTGCCAGCAGTAAGAGATATGGCTACACCTTC. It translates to CASSKRYGYTF.